The 8 T cell receptor beta chains reported below all come from one sample, sequenced in a study of blood T cell repertoires in COVID-19. The table came from immunoSEQ multiplex PCR; TCRdb's copy has only in-frame clones and leaves some out. Of approximately 300,000 clones in the sample, 80% to 90% were seen once. Sequenced material: peripheral blood. Receptor source: a man aged 18-30 years who had recovered from COVID-19.

This clone was seen only once. The chain couples TRBV7-2 to TRBJ1-2; no firm D call. V lost 3 bases and J 5 bases, leaving 7 bases between the germline ends. The CDR3 has 12 residues. Germline CDR1 and CDR2: SGHTA and FQGNSA. CDR3 sequence: CASSFNSYGYTF. The CDR3 DNA reads as TGTGCCAGCAGCTTTAACAGTTATGGCTACACCTTC.

V is TRBV7-2 and J is TRBJ2-7; D uncertain. V was cut by 1 base and J by 4 bases, with 11 bases left in between. From germline, CDR1 is SGHTA and CDR2 FQGNSA. This CDR3 region has 14 residues. CDR3 residues: CASSLGAERYEQYF. The CDR3 DNA sequence: TGTGCCAGCAGCTTAGGCGCGGAGAGGTACGAGCAGTACTTC. The complete variable domain, with remaining parts taken from reference TRBV7-2 and TRBJ2-7, reads GAGVSQSPSNKVTEKGKDVELRCDPISGHTALYWYRQSLGQGLEFLIYFQGNSAPDKSGLPSDRFSAERTGGSVSTLTIQRTQQEDSAVYLCASSLGAERYEQYFGPGTRLTVT.

This rearrangement joins TRBV27 to TRBJ1-2, with D possibly being TRBD1 (6 bases). The CDR3 has 14 residues. V gave up 3 bases and J gave up 7 bases, with 15 bases separating them. Germline CDR1 MNHEY, CDR2 SMNVEV (reference sequence). This CDR3 reads CASSLGRGLGGYTF. The CDR3 coding sequence is TGTGCCAGCAGTTTGGGCAGGGGTTTAGGTGGCTACACCTTC.

Here the CDR3 reads CASSSGLKDGYTF. In DNA, the CDR3 is TGCGCCAGCAGCTCCGGGTTGAAAGATGGCTACACCTTC. The chain links TRBV5-1 to TRBJ1-2; D not certain. Per germline, CDR1 SGHRS and CDR2 YFSETQ. V lost 3 bases, J lost 6 bases, and 12 bases lay in between. This CDR3 spans 13 amino acids.

CDR3 sequence (DNA): TGTGCCAGCAGCCAAGTCATCTCGGTAAAGAGCTCCTATAATTCACCCCTCCACTTT. Translation gives CASSQVISVKSSYNSPLHF. The rearrangement joins TRBV14 to TRBJ1-6; D is undetermined. Trimming took off 1 base at V and 0 bases at J, with 16 bases between the two ends. The germline V gene encodes CDR1 SGHDN and CDR2 FVKESK. The CDR3 consists of 19 residues.

V is TRBV5-8 and J is TRBJ1-5; the D gene is possibly TRBD1 (5 bases). Trimming left V 1 base short and J 6 bases short, with 11 bases between. Germline loops: CDR1 SGHTS, CDR2 YDEGEE. This CDR3 region has 14 residues. As DNA, the CDR3 is TGTGCCAGCAGCTTGTATCAGGGCGGTCAGCCCCAGCATTTT. Residues: CASSLYQGGQPQHF.

V and J are TRBV6-2 or TRBV6-3 and TRBJ2-5; D is perhaps TRBD2 (6 bases). This CDR3 has 15 residues. CDR1 and CDR2 (germline): MNHEY, SVGEGT. V was pared by 5 bases and J by 2 bases, with 15 bases between. The CDR3 sequence: CASSPYRGIQETQYF. For the CDR3, the DNA is TGTGCCAGCAGTCCCTACCGGGGGATACAAGAGACCCAGTACTTC.

The V gene is TRBV18, the J gene TRBJ1-3; TRBD1 agrees at 7 bases. This CDR3 spans 15 amino acids. The germline CDR1 and CDR2 sequences are KGHSH and LQKENI. V shed 6 bases, J shed 1 base, and the junction held 6 bases outside the gene matches. CDR3 protein: CASSEGQISGNTIYF. The CDR3 region has the DNA TGTGCCAGCTCCGAGGGACAGATTTCTGGAAACACCATATATTTT. The entire variable domain, with the rest obtained from reference TRBV18 and TRBJ1-3, is as follows: NAGVMQNPRHLVRRRGQEARLRCSPMKGHSHVYWYRQLPEEGLKFMVYLQKENIIDESGMPKERFSAEFPKEGPSILRIQQVVRGDSAAYFCASSEGQISGNTIYFGEGSWLTVV.